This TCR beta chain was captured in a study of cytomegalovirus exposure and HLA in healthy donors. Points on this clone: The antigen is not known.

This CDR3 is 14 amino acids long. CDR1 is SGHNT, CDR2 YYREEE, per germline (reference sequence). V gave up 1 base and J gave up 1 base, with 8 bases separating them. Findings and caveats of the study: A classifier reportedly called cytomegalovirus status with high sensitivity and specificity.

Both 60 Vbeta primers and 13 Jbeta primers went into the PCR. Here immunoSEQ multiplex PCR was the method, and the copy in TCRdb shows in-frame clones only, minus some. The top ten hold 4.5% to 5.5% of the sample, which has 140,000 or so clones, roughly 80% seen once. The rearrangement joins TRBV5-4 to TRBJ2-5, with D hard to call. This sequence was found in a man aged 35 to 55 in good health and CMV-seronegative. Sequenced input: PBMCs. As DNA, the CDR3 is TGTGCCAGCAGCTTGTGGGCCGGCCAAGAGACCCAGTACTTC. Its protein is CASSLWAGQETQYF.